Listed below are T cell receptor beta chains from one sample, sequenced in a study of T cells after yellow fever vaccination. TCRdb passed the 5' RACE reads through MiXCR, listing each CDR3 protein once. This table has just under 600,000 distinct CDR3 sequences, about 13% appearing once. The specimen was PBMCs, collected on the day of the yellow fever booster vaccination. These receptors all come from a man aged 30 to 39 who received the YFV17D yellow fever vaccine. Each CDR3 is given with its conserved first and last residue. Fields, in order: D gene, CDR3 length, V gene, clone size, J gene, CDR3 protein, CDR3 DNA. A D gene is named only where the DNA matches it firmly. Clone size is not always given. Where it is, it says once, few, many or a class for expanded clones.

D gene: .; CDR3 length: 15; V gene: TRBV5-4; clone size: few; J gene: TRBJ2-1; CDR3 protein: CASSLAVRGSNEQFF; CDR3 DNA: TGTGCCAGCAGCTTGGCGGTAAGGGGCAGTAATGAGCAGTTCTTC
D gene: TRBD2; CDR3 length: 16; V gene: TRBV5-1; clone size: few; J gene: TRBJ2-7; CDR3 protein: CASSRDPSGIPYEQYF; CDR3 DNA: TGCGCCAGCAGCCGGGACCCCAGCGGGATACCCTACGAGCAGTACTTC
D gene: TRBD1; CDR3 length: 14; V gene: TRBV7-3; clone size: few; J gene: TRBJ1-1; CDR3 protein: CASSLKGGLTEAFF; CDR3 DNA: TGTGCCAGCAGCTTAAAAGGGGGCTTAACTGAAGCTTTCTTT
D gene: .; CDR3 length: 15; V gene: TRBV18; clone size: .; J gene: TRBJ1-3; CDR3 protein: CASSQDMSSGNTIYF; CDR3 DNA: TGTGCCAGCTCACAAGACATGAGCTCTGGAAACACCATATATTTT
D gene: .; CDR3 length: 14; V gene: TRBV7-2; clone size: .; J gene: TRBJ1-1; CDR3 protein: CASSLTRGSTEAFF; CDR3 DNA: TGTGCCAGCAGCCTGACACGGGGGAGCACTGAAGCTTTCTTT
D gene: TRBD2; CDR3 length: 15; V gene: TRBV23-1; clone size: few; J gene: TRBJ2-7; CDR3 protein: CASSQSFSGRWEQYF; CDR3 DNA: TGCGCCAGCAGTCAATCGTTTAGCGGGAGGTGGGAGCAGTACTTC
D gene: .; CDR3 length: 15; V gene: TRBV25-1; clone size: .; J gene: TRBJ2-3; CDR3 protein: CASSEVGISTDTQYF; CDR3 DNA: TGTGCCAGCAGTGAAGTAGGGATCAGCACAGATACGCAGTATTTT
D gene: TRBD2; CDR3 length: 13; V gene: TRBV6-2/TRBV6-3; clone size: few; J gene: TRBJ2-5; CDR3 protein: CASSGDYQETQYF; CDR3 DNA: TGTGCCAGCAGTGGGGACTATCAAGAGACCCAGTACTTC
D gene: .; CDR3 length: 13; V gene: TRBV3-1; clone size: .; J gene: TRBJ2-7; CDR3 protein: CASSQYRQDEQYF; CDR3 DNA: TGTGCCAGCAGCCAATACAGGCAGGACGAGCAGTACTTC
D gene: .; CDR3 length: 14; V gene: TRBV7-2; clone size: many; J gene: TRBJ2-5; CDR3 protein: CASSFYREQETQYF; CDR3 DNA: TGTGCCAGCAGCTTTTACAGGGAGCAAGAGACCCAGTACTTC
D gene: .; CDR3 length: 15; V gene: TRBV18; clone size: .; J gene: TRBJ2-3; CDR3 protein: CASKGPLTSTDTQYF; CDR3 DNA: TGTGCCAGCAAAGGACCCCTTACTAGCACAGATACGCAGTATTTT
D gene: .; CDR3 length: 16; V gene: TRBV14; clone size: .; J gene: TRBJ1-1; CDR3 protein: CASSQVFELGWTEAFF; CDR3 DNA: TGTGCCAGCAGCCAAGTTTTTGAACTCGGGTGGACTGAAGCTTTCTTT
D gene: TRBD1; CDR3 length: 16; V gene: TRBV18; clone size: .; J gene: TRBJ2-5; CDR3 protein: CASSPPGQGLQETQYF; CDR3 DNA: TGTGCCAGCTCACCACCGGGACAGGGGCTTCAAGAGACCCAGTACTTC
D gene: .; CDR3 length: 14; V gene: TRBV7-9; clone size: .; J gene: TRBJ2-1; CDR3 protein: CASSLPVPYNEQFF; CDR3 DNA: TGTGCCAGCAGCTTACCAGTCCCTTACAATGAGCAGTTCTTC
D gene: .; CDR3 length: 12; V gene: TRBV21-1; clone size: few; J gene: TRBJ2-2; CDR3 protein: CASSNLDGELFF; CDR3 DNA: TGTGCCAGCAGCAATCTTGACGGGGAGCTGTTTTTT
D gene: .; CDR3 length: 12; V gene: TRBV29-1; clone size: few; J gene: TRBJ2-2; CDR3 protein: CSVRDLTGELFF; CDR3 DNA: TGCAGCGTTAGGGACCTCACCGGGGAGCTGTTTTTT